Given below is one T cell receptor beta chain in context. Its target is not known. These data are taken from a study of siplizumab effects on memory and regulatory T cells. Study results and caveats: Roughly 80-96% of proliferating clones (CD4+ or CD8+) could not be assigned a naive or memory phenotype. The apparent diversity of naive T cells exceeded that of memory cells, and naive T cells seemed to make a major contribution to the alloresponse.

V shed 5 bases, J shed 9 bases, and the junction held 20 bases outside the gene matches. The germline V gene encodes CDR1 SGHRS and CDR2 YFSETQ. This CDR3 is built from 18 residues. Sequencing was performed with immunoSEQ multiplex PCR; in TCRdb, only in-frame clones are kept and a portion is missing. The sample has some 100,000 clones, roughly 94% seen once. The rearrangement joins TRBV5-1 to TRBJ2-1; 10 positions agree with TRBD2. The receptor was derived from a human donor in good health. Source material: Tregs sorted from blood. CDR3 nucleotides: TGCGCCAGCAGGCGCAGGCCTAGCGGGGGAGCTTCAACTATTGAGCAGTTCTTC. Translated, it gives CASRRRPSGGASTIEQFF.